Below, 24 T cell receptor beta chains from the same sample are listed, as sequenced in a study of blood T cells in healthy people across ages. A second PCR of about 6 to 12 cycles used a sample-barcoded 5' primer and a J-beta primer mix. TCRdb used MiXCR to reprocess the 5' RACE reads, holding one entry per CDR3 protein. The sample includes about 1.8 million distinct CDR3 sequences, around 48% of them seen just once. Sequenced material: blood. The receptors stem from a middle-aged woman in good health.

The chain couples TRBV12-3 or TRBV12-4 to TRBJ2-3; either TRBD1 or TRBD2 may fit D (6 bases each). The CDR3 extends over 16 amino acids. Trimming took 8 bases from V and 1 from J, leaving 19 bases between them. Written as DNA, the CDR3 is TGTGCCAGCCCCCCAAAGGAGGAGGGGGGCACAGATACGCAGTATTTT. Residues: CASPPKEEGGTDTQYF.

The chain employs TRBV20-1 and TRBJ2-3, with 9 bases matching TRBD1. V shed 7 bases, J shed 4 bases, and the junction held 3 bases outside the gene matches. Germline CDR1 and CDR2: DFQATT and SNEGSKA (reference sequence). The CDR3 is made up of 12 amino acids. The CDR3 nucleotides read TGCAGTGTGGACAGGGGTGCAGATACGCAGTATTTT. Translation: CSVDRGADTQYF.

This sequence joins TRBV7-2 and TRBJ1-4; 12 positions match TRBD1. Losses at the gene ends were 4 bases for V and 7 bases for J; bases not matched to a gene: 7. The CDR3 spans 16 residues. CDR1 is SGHTA and CDR2 is FQGNSA in the germline V gene. Here the CDR3 reads CASSSGQGARGEKLFF. The CDR3 nucleotides read TGTGCCAGCAGCTCGGGACAGGGGGCACGTGGTGAAAAACTGTTTTTT. The full variable domain, with the rest looked up from reference TRBV7-2 and TRBJ1-4, is GAGVSQSPSNKVTEKGKDVELRCDPISGHTALYWYRQSLGQGLEFLIYFQGNSAPDKSGLPSDRFSAERTGGSVSTLTIQRTQQEDSAVYLCASSSGQGARGEKLFFGSGTQLSVL.

This clonotype occurred a few times. The rearrangement links TRBV7-2 to TRBJ1-2; D may be TRBD1 (5 bases). V was pared by 6 bases and J by 4 bases, with 18 bases between. The germline V gene has CDR1 SGHTA and CDR2 FQGNSA. CDR3 length equals 15 residues. As DNA, the CDR3 is TGTGCCAGCAGTACCAAGGTGGCGACAGCCTATGGCTACACCTTC. Protein sequence: CASSTKVATAYGYTF.

J is TRBJ1-2 and V is TRBV7-3; a weak D match, TRBD1 (5 bases). The V end lost 0 bases, the J end lost 0 bases, and 11 bases lay between the germline ends. The CDR3 contains 16 residues. CDR1 is SGHTA, CDR2 FQGTGA, per germline. CDR3 region: CASSLTSGYPNYGYTF. As DNA, the CDR3 is TGTGCCAGCAGCTTAACGTCAGGGTACCCTAACTATGGCTACACCTTC. The complete variable domain, with remaining parts taken from reference TRBV7-3 and TRBJ1-2, reads GAGVSQTPSNKVTEKGKYVELRCDPISGHTALYWYRQSLGQGPEFLIYFQGTGAADDSGLPNDRFFAVRPEGSVSTLKIQRTERGDSAVYLCASSLTSGYPNYGYTFGSGTRLTVV.

V gene TRBV12-3 or TRBV12-4 combines with J gene TRBJ1-6; maybe TRBD1 (5 bases). The CDR3 is 14 amino acids. Trimming shortened V by 1 base and J by 7 bases, and 8 bases separated the two germline ends. Written as DNA, the CDR3 is TGTGCCAGCAGTTTAGAACAGGCGAATTCACCCCTCCACTTT. Translating it yields CASSLEQANSPLHF.

The chain recombines TRBV6-6 with TRBJ1-1, with unresolved D. There are 14 residues in the CDR3. With 2 bases removed from V and 0 bases from J, the gap between germline ends came to 7 bases. The germline V gene encodes CDR1 MNHNY and CDR2 SVGAGI (reference sequence). The CDR3 loop is CASSYGQVNTEAFF. CDR3 DNA: TGTGCCAGCAGTTACGGGCAGGTGAACACTGAAGCTTTCTTT.

The gene calls are TRBV6-2 or TRBV6-3 and TRBJ2-5, with no clear D. Trimming removed 5 bases from V and 11 bases from J, with 18 bases in between. CDR3 length equals 13 residues. CDR1 and CDR2 from the germline V gene are MNHEY and SVGEGT. In DNA, the CDR3 is TGTGCCAGCAGTGCGTCTCCTGTCTCGGAGCAGTACTTC. Amino acids: CASSASPVSEQYF.

The chain carries TRBV4-3 and TRBJ1-2; D remains ambiguous. The germline V and J ends were trimmed by 1 base and 4 bases, with 10 bases remaining between them. The CDR3 has 14 amino acids. The germline CDR1 and CDR2 sequences are LGHNA and YSLEER. This CDR3 reads CASSQVPTLYGYTF. In DNA, the CDR3 is TGCGCCAGCAGCCAAGTGCCCACCCTCTATGGCTACACCTTC.

Details on this clonotype: Sequence at one end of the junction differs from germline and may be a read error. This chain connects TRBV28 to TRBJ2-3, with 8 bases aligning to TRBD1. CDR1 MDHEN and CDR2 SYDVKM come from the germline V gene. The length of the CDR3 is 15 residues. CDR3 sequence (DNA): TGTGCCAGCAGTTATCACCGACAGGGGACAGATACGCGGTATTTT. Its protein is CASSYHRQGTDTRYF.

This clonotype was picked up one time. This chain connects TRBV20-1 to TRBJ2-4; 7 bases match TRBD2. The CDR3 has 13 residues. V shed 3 bases and J 13 bases; nucleotides not matched to a gene: 12. CDR1 DFQATT and CDR2 SNEGSKA come from the germline V gene (reference sequence). The CDR3 DNA reads TGCAGTGCTAGTTGGCTAGCGGCCTACGGGCAGTACTTC. Translated, it gives CSASWLAAYGQYF.

The V gene is TRBV7-2, the J gene TRBJ1-2, with no clear D. V was pared by 4 bases and J by 0 bases, with 9 bases between. The CDR3 spans 14 residues. The germline CDR1 and CDR2 sequences are SGHTA and FQGNSA. CDR3 in DNA: TGTGCCAGCAGCTCTAGGGTCTCTAACTATGGCTACACCTTC. Its translation is CASSSRVSNYGYTF.

V usage is TRBV6-5 and J usage is TRBJ2-3; D unresolved. Germline assignment: CDR1 MNHEY and CDR2 SVGAGI. The CDR3 covers 13 residues. V lost 6 bases, J lost 1 base, and 8 bases lay in between. CDR3 sequence reads: CASRDQGTDTQYF. CDR3 coding DNA: TGTGCCAGCAGAGACCAGGGCACAGATACGCAGTATTTT.

Remarks on this clonotype: A single base separates this from a much larger clone, so it may be a read error. This chain links TRBV6-2 or TRBV6-3 with TRBJ2-1; D may be TRBD2 (5 bases). V lost 0 bases and J lost 13, with 10 bases in between. CDR1 MNHEY and CDR2 SVGEGT come from the germline V gene. The CDR3 length is 12 residues. In DNA, the CDR3 is TGTGCCAGCAGTTACTCGTGGGAGACCCAGTTCTTC. Its protein is CASSYSWETQFF.

This chain joins TRBV6-1 and TRBJ2-7; D is unclear. Trimming stripped 1 base from V and 3 bases from J, with 10 bases between. The CDR3 sequence is 14 residues long. Per the germline V gene, CDR1 is MNHNS and CDR2 is SASEGT. The CDR3 DNA follows: TGTGCCAGCAGTGAAGTACCCCAGATCTACGAGCAGTACTTC. Its translation is CASSEVPQIYEQYF.

The V gene is TRBV7-2, the J gene TRBJ2-3; possibly TRBD1 for D (6 bases). This CDR3 has 17 residues. Germline V lookup: CDR1 SGHTA, CDR2 FQGNSA. Between the trimmed V and J ends, which lost 3 bases and 0 bases, there was a span of 16 bases. The CDR3: CASSFRGVGASTDTQYF. The CDR3, as DNA: TGTGCCAGCAGCTTTCGTGGTGTGGGGGCTAGCACAGATACGCAGTATTTT.

The CDR3 nucleotides are TGTGCCAGCAGCACGCTAGCCCAGAAGGGGTACGCGGGACAGGGCCACAATGAGCAGTTCTTC. Its translation: CASSTLAQKGYAGQGHNEQFF. This chain joins TRBV11-2 and TRBJ2-1; TRBD1 agrees at 9 bases. The ends lost 5 bases at V and 5 bases at J; junction bases unmatched: 25. The CDR3 extends over 21 amino acids. The germline V gene encodes CDR1 SGHAT and CDR2 FQNNGV.

Only a few counts were recorded for this clonotype. V gene TRBV6-6 combines with J gene TRBJ2-5; TRBD2 aligns across 12 bases. J was trimmed by 5 bases and V by 10 bases; bases with no gene match: 5. The germline gives CDR1 MNHNY, CDR2 SVGAGI (reference sequence). The CDR3 is 13 residues long. CDR3 DNA sequence: TGTGCCACCTCACTAGCGGGGGGTGAGACCCAGTACTTC. Its translation is CATSLAGGETQYF.

This CDR3 is CASSATGRGLATNEKLFF. The CDR3 DNA reads TGTGCCAGCAGTGCGACAGGGAGGGGGCTTGCAACTAATGAAAAACTGTTTTTT. The chain recombines TRBV28 with TRBJ1-4, with 7 bases that match TRBD1. From germline, CDR1 is MDHEN and CDR2 SYDVKM. V lost 5 bases, J lost 0 bases, and 12 bases stayed unmatched. This CDR3 is 18 amino acids long.

The gene calls are TRBV6-2 or TRBV6-3 and TRBJ2-7, with D possibly being TRBD2 (5 bases). Per germline, CDR1 MNHEY and CDR2 SVGEGT. The CDR3 totals 15 residues. Trimming stripped 5 bases from V and 7 bases from J, with 21 bases between. CDR3 in amino acids: CASSHDLARVREQYF. As DNA, the CDR3 is TGTGCCAGCAGTCACGACCTAGCCAGAGTCCGTGAGCAGTACTTC.

This chain connects TRBV20-1 to TRBJ2-5; 11 bases line up with TRBD1. Germline V gene lookup returns CDR1 DFQATT and CDR2 SNEGSKA (reference sequence). Trimming at V came to 3 bases and at J to 11 bases, leaving 8 bases not matched to a gene. CDR3 length equals 13 residues. This CDR3 is CSARRDRGDKQYF. The CDR3 DNA is TGCAGTGCTAGGAGGGACAGGGGGGACAAGCAGTACTTC.

This clonotype has only a few counts. The rearrangement links TRBV6-5 to TRBJ2-7; a possible D gene is TRBD1 (6 bases). Germline values: CDR1 MNHEY, CDR2 SVGAGI. The CDR3 contains 14 residues. With 6 bases removed from V and 0 bases from J, the gap between germline ends came to 12 bases. CDR3 bases: TGTGCCAGCAGGGGGACATTCAGCTCCTACGAGCAGTACTTC. Protein: CASRGTFSSYEQYF.

The V and J genes are TRBV3-1 and TRBJ1-1, with D maybe TRBD1 (6 bases). The V end was cut by 2 bases, the J end by 1 base, with 11 bases between. This CDR3 contains 15 residues. The germline gives CDR1 LGHDT, CDR2 YNNKEL (reference sequence). The CDR3 is CASSQYPGQNTEAFF. In DNA form, the CDR3 reads TGTGCCAGCAGCCAATACCCGGGACAGAACACTGAAGCTTTCTTT.

This chain links TRBV7-8 with TRBJ2-1; D gene unclear. Germline lookup yields CDR1 SGHVS and CDR2 FQNEAQ. This CDR3 spans 15 amino acids. The V gene lost 1 base and the J gene lost 5 bases, with 12 bases spanning the gap. The CDR3 is CASSLERRADNEQFF. CDR3 nucleotide sequence: TGTGCCAGCAGCTTAGAGCGCCGGGCGGACAATGAGCAGTTCTTC.